The following is a T cell receptor beta chain sequence with its context. Its antigen is as yet unknown. Clones were read by immunoSEQ multiplex PCR, and TCRdb kept only the in-frame ones, dropping some. The sample has around 120,000 clones; more than 75% are singletons. The data were taken from a study of T cell responses to AZD1222 COVID-19 vaccine. The study, taken as a whole, reports: Only a handful of AZD1222 recipients, more than 5 in all, had baseline seropositivity. Among vaccine-associated CD4 TCRs, coverage spanned spike, with dominance at 160-218 and 743-854. Most donors were white British, females outnumbered males, and clonal diversity was possibly underestimated.

This receptor was identified in an adult who received the AZD1222 COVID-19 vaccine. This specimen was peripheral blood, taken 28 days after the second AZD1222 dose.

The CDR3 spells CASSHTGGSGGYTF. The CDR3 DNA reads as TGTGCCAGCAGCCATACAGGGGGGTCGGGAGGCTACACCTTC. This chain connects TRBV7-2 to TRBJ1-2; 8 nucleotides line up with TRBD1. This CDR3 spans 14 amino acids. V trimming: 5 bases; J trimming: 8 bases; junction bases outside the gene matches: 10. Germline CDR1 SGHTA, CDR2 FQGNSA.